This TCR beta chain is drawn from a study of monozygotic twins with inflammatory bowel disease. Study-wide points: Distinct T cell subtypes could not be told apart. Clonotype overlap with others was lower in IBD patients than in healthy twins, a difference that was greatest with disease activity.

Addition of UMIs with a 6-nucleotide sample barcode was achieved by template switching. TCRdb re-called the 5' RACE reads and gives one entry per CDR3 protein, without DNA. The sample table sets out over 100,000 distinct CDR3 sequences. Germline CDR1 is DFQATT and CDR2 is SNEGSKA (reference sequence). The CDR3 loop spans 13 amino acids. Notes on this clonotype: Its antigen is unidentified.

This TCR was recovered from a human donor with ulcerative colitis or Crohn's disease, or a healthy co-twin of an affected twin (not recorded which). This chain uses TRBV20-1 with TRBJ2-7; no DNA is available, so the TRBD2 call from TCRdb remains unchecked. The sequencing sample was made of blood. The CDR3 is CSALPGTLYEQYF.